Reported below is one T cell receptor beta chain. The CDR3 is made up of 15 amino acids. Germline CDR1 and CDR2: SEHNR and FQNEAQ (reference sequence). Trimming left V 4 bases short and J 0 bases short, with 10 bases between. TCRdb fed the multiplex PCR reads into MiXCR, producing one record per CDR3 protein. In the table there are tens of thousands of distinct CDR3 sequences, approximately 61% of which are singletons. This sample stems from a study of breast tumors, draining lymph nodes, adjacent tissues. The source of this sequence is a female donor with breast cancer. Some clones in this sample may be carry-over from other donors' samples. The chain combines TRBV7-9 with TRBJ2-1; D not resolved. The sample was tumor-adjacent breast tissue. DNA of the CDR3: TGTGCCAGCAGCTCCCCTCACCGCTCCTACAATGAGCAGTTCTTC. Translating gives CASSSPHRSYNEQFF.